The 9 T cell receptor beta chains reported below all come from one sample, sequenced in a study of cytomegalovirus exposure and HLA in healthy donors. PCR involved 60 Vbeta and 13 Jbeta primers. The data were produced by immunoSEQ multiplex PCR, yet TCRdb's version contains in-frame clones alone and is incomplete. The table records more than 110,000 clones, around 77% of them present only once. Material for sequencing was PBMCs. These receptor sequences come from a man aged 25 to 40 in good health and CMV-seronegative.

CDR3 in amino acids: CAWSIQGYEQYF. The CDR3 bases are TGTGCCTGGAGTATCCAGGGTTACGAGCAGTACTTC. This chain connects TRBV30 to TRBJ2-7; maybe TRBD1 (5 bases). V was pared by 2 bases and J by 4 bases, with 9 bases between. The germline CDR1 and CDR2 sequences are GTSNPN and SVGIG (reference sequence). This CDR3 has 12 amino acids.

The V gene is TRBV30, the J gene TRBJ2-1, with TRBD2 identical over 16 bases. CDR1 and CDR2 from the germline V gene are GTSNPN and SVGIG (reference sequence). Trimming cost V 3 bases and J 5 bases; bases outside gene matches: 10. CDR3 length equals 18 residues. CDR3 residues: CAWSSPSGLAGGHNEQFF. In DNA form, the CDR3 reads TGTGCCTGGAGCAGCCCATCGGGACTAGCGGGAGGGCACAATGAGCAGTTCTTC.

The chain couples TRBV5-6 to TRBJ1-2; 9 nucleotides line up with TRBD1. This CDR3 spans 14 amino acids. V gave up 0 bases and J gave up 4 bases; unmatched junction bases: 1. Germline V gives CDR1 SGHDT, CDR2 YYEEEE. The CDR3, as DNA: TGTGCCAGCAGCTTGGTGGGACAGGGCTATGGCTACACCTTC. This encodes CASSLVGQGYGYTF.

The CDR3 DNA follows: TGTGCCACCAGCAGACCAGGGTTCTATCAGCCCCAGCATTTT. This sequence encodes CATSRPGFYQPQHF. The rearrangement links TRBV15 to TRBJ1-5, with a weak D call TRBD1 (5 bases). This CDR3 region has 14 residues. Trimming shortened V by 2 bases and J by 5 bases, and 10 bases separated the two germline ends. Germline V gene lookup returns CDR1 LNHNV and CDR2 YYDKDF (reference sequence).

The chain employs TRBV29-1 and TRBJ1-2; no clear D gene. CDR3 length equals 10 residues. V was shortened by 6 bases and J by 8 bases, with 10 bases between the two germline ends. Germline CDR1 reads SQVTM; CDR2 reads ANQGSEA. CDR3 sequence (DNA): TGCAGCGTGAACCGAGAGGGCTACACCTTC. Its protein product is CSVNREGYTF.

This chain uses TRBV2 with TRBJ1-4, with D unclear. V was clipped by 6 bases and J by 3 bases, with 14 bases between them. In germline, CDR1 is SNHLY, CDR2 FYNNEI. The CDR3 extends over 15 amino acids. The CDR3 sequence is CASSPDIWSNEKLFF. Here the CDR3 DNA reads TGTGCCAGCAGCCCAGACATTTGGTCTAATGAAAAACTGTTTTTT.

The CDR3 reads CASSPGGYEQYF. The CDR3, as DNA: TGTGCCAGCAGCCCAGGGGGGTACGAGCAGTACTTC. This rearrangement joins TRBV5-6 to TRBJ2-7, with a tentative D call TRBD1 (7 bases). Trimming left V 4 bases short and J 4 bases short, with 9 bases between. CDR3 length: 12 residues. CDR1 is SGHDT, CDR2 YYEEEE, per germline. Using reference TRBV5-6 and TRBJ2-7 for the parts outside the CDR3, the full variable domain is DAGVTQSPTHLIKTRGQQVTLRCSPKSGHDTVSWYQQALGQGPQFIFQYYEEEERQRGNFPDRFSGHQFPNYSSELNVNALLLGDSALYLCASSPGGYEQYFGPGTRLTVT.

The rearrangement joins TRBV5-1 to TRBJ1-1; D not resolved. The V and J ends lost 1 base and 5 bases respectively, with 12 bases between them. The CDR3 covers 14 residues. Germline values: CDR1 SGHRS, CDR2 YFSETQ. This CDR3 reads CASSLNSPRTEAFF. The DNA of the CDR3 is TGCGCCAGCAGCTTGAACAGCCCACGGACTGAAGCTTTCTTT. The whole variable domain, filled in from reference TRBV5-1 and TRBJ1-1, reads KAGVTQTPRYLIKTRGQQVTLSCSPISGHRSVSWYQQTPGQGLQFLFEYFSETQRNKGNFPGRFSGRQFSNSRSEMNVSTLELGDSALYLCASSLNSPRTEAFFGQGTRLTVV.

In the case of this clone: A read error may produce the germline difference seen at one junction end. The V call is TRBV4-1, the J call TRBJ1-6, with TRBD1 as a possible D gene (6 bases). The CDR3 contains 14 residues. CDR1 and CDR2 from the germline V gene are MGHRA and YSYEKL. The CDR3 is CASLGQPNNSPLNF. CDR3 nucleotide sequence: TGCGCCAGCCTTGGACAGCCCAATAATTCACCCCTCAACTTT.